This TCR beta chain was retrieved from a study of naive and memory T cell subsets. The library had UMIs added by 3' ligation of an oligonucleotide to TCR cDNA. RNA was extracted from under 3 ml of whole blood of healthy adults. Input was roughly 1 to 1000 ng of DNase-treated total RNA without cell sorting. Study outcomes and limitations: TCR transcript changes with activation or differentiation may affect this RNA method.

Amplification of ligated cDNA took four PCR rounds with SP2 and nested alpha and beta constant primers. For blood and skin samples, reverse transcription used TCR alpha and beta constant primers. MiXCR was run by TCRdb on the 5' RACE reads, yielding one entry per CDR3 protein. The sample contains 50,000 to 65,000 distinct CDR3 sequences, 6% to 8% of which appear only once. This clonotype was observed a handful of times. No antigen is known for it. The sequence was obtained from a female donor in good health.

In DNA, the CDR3 is TGTGCCAGCAGCTTGGCCGGGCACTACTATGGCTACACCTTC. Amino acid sequence: CASSLAGHYYGYTF. The chain carries TRBV5-4 and TRBJ1-2; D remains unclear. CDR1 and CDR2 (germline): SGHNT, YYREEE (reference sequence). The CDR3 has 14 residues. V dropped 0 bases and J dropped 3 bases, with 9 bases sitting between them. Using reference TRBV5-4 and TRBJ1-2 for the parts outside the CDR3, the full variable domain is ETGVTQSPTHLIKTRGQQVTLRCSSQSGHNTVSWYQQALGQGPQFIFQYYREEENGRGNFPPRFSGLQFPNYSSELNVNALELDDSALYLCASSLAGHYYGYTFGSGTRLTVV.